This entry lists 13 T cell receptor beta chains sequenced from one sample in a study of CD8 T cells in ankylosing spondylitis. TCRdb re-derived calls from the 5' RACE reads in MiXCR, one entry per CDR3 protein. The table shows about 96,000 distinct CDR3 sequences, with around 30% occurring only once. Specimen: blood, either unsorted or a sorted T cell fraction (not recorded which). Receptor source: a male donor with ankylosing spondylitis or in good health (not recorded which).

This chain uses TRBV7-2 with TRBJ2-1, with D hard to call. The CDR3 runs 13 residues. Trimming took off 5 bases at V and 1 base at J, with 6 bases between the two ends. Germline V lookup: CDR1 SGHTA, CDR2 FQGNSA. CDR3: CASSGMSYNEQFF. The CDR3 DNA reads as TGTGCCAGCAGCGGTATGTCCTACAATGAGCAGTTCTTC.

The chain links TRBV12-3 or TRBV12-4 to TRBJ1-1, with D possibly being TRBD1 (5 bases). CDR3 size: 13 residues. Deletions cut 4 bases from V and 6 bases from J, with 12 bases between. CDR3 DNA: TGTGCCAGCAGTTACGCAGGGCGCGCTGAAGCTTTCTTT. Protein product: CASSYAGRAEAFF.

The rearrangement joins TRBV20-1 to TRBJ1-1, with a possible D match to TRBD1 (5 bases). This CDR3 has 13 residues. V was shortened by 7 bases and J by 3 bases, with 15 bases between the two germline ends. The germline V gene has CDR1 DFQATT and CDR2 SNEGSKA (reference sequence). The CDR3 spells CSVPSGTYTEAFF. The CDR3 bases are TGCAGTGTTCCCTCCGGGACCTACACTGAAGCTTTCTTT.

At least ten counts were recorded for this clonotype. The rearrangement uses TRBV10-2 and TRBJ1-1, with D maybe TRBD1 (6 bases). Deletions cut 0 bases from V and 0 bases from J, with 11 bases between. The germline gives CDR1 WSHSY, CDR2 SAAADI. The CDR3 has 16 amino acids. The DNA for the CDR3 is TGCGCCAGCAGTGAGTCCTTGGGGGGCCTGAACACTGAAGCTTTCTTT. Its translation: CASSESLGGLNTEAFF.

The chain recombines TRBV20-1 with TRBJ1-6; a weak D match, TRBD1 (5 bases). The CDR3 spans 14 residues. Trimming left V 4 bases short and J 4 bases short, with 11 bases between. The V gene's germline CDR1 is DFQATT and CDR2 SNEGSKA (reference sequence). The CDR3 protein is CSAKTVHYNSPLHF. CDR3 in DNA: TGCAGTGCTAAGACAGTCCATTATAATTCACCCCTCCACTTT.

CDR3 sequence reads: CSARRRDRELQFF. The CDR3 nucleotides are TGCAGTGCTAGGCGCCGGGACAGGGAATTGCAGTTCTTC. The J gene is TRBJ2-1, the V gene TRBV20-1; TRBD1 agrees at 9 bases. Per germline, CDR1 DFQATT and CDR2 SNEGSKA (reference sequence). The V gene end was trimmed by 3 bases and the J gene end by 12 bases; junction bases not matched to a gene: 9. The CDR3 runs to 13 residues.

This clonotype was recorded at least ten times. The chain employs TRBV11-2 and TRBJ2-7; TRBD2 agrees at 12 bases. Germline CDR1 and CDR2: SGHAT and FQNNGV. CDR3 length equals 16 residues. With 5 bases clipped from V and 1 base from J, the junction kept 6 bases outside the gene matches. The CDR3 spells CASSGSGTSGSYEQYF. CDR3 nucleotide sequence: TGTGCCAGCAGCGGCAGCGGGACTAGCGGGTCCTACGAGCAGTACTTC.

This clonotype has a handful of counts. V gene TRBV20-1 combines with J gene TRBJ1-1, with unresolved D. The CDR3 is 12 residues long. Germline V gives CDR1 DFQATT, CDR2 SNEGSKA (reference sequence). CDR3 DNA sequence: TGCAGGCCTCAATTCTTGAACACTGAAGCTTTCTTT. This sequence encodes CRPQFLNTEAFF.

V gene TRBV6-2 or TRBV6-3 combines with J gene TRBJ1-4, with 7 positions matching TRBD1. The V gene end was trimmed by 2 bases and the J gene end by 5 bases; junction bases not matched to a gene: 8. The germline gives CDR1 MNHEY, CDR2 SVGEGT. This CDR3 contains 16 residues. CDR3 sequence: CASSYAPGQRNEKLFF. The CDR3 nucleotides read TGTGCCAGCAGTTACGCCCCGGGACAGCGGAATGAAAAACTGTTTTTT.

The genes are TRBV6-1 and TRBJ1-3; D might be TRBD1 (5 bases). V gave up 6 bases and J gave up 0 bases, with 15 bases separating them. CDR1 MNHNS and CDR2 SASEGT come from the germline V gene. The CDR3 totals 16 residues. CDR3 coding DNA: TGTGCCAGCAGGCCACAGGATCCCAGCTCTGGAAACACCATATATTTT. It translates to CASRPQDPSSGNTIYF.

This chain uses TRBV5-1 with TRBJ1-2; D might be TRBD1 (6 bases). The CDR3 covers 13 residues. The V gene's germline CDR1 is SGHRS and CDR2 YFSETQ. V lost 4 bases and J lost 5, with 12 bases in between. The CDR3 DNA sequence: TGCGCCAGCAGCGTGGACAGAGCTTATGGCTACACCTTC. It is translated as CASSVDRAYGYTF.

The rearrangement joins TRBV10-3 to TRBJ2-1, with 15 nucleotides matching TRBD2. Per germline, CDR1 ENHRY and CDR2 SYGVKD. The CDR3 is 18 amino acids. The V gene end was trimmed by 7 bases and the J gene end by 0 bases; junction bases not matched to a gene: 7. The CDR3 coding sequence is TGTGCCATCAAGGGAGGGACTAGCGGGGGGAGCTCCTACAATGAGCAGTTCTTC. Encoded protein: CAIKGGTSGGSSYNEQFF.

The CDR3 sequence: CASSLAAQEVEQFF. The CDR3 nucleotides are TGTGCCAGCAGCTTAGCGGCCCAGGAGGTTGAGCAGTTCTTC. This chain uses TRBV7-9 with TRBJ2-1; D is perhaps TRBD2 (5 bases). Germline CDR1 is SEHNR and CDR2 is FQNEAQ (reference sequence). V lost 0 bases to trimming and J lost 9 bases, with 12 bases between them. The CDR3 has 14 residues.